This T cell receptor (beta chain) was recorded in a study of shared clonotypes between healthy human individuals. In the study overall: Each donor's CD4 naive and CD4 memory cells filled three plates apiece, CD8 naive two, and CD8 memory one. Study-wide results and limits: The study found lower generation probabilities in non-shared clonotypes than in those shared by all four donors.

Details on this clone: As yet, its antigen is unknown.

Only in-frame clones appear in the TCRdb table, and some are missing; sequencing was by immunoSEQ multiplex PCR. The data show roughly 2.1 million clones, approximately 94% seen once. The CDR3 has 13 amino acids. Per germline, CDR1 SGHTA and CDR2 FQGNSA. V gave up 5 bases and J gave up 7 bases; unmatched junction bases: 8. CD45RO-negative, CCR7-positively selected cells formed the naive CD8 fraction, excluding terminally differentiated effector memory CD45RA+ cells. J is TRBJ2-7 and V is TRBV7-2; 7 nucleotides align to TRBD2. Sequencing was performed on naive CD8+ T cells from PBMCs. The clonotype was recovered from a man aged 18 to 29 in good health. Some clones in this sample may be carry-over from other donors' samples. In DNA form, the CDR3 reads TGTGCCAGCAGCCCCGTGGGAGGGGCTGAGCAGTACTTC. Protein: CASSPVGGAEQYF.